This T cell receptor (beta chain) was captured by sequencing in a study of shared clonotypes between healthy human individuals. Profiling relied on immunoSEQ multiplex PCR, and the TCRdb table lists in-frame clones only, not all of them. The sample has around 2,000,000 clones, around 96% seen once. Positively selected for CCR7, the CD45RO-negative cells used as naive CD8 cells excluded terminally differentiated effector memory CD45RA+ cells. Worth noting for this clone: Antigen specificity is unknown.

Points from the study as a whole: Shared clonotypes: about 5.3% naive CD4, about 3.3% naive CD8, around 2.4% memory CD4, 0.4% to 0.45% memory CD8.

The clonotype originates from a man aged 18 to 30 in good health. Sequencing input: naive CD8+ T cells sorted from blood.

The CDR3 sequence is CASSLRSGTTGGDTQYF. CDR3 sequence (DNA): TGTGCCAGCAGCTTGCGTTCCGGGACCACAGGAGGGGATACGCAGTATTTT. The chain employs TRBV7-9 and TRBJ2-3; TRBD2 is a possible D gene (6 bases). The CDR3 covers 17 residues. V was trimmed by 3 bases and J by 6 bases, leaving 22 bases between them. Per germline, CDR1 SEHNR and CDR2 FQNEAQ (reference sequence).